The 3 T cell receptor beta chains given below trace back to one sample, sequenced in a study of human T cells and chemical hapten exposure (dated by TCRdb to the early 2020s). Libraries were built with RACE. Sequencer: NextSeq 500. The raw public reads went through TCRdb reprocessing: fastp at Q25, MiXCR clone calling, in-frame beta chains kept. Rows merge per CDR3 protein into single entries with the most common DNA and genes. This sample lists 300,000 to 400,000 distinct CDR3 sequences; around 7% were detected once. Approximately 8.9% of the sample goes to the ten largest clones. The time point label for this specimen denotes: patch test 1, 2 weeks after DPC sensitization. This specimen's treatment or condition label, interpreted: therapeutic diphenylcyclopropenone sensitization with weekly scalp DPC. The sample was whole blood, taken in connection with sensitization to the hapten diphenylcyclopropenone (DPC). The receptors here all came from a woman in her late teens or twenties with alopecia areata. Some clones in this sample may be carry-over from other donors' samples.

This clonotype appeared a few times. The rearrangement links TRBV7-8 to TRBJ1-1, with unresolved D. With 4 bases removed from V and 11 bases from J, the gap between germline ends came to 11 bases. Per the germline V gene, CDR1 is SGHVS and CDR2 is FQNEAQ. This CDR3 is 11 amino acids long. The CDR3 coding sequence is TGTGCCAGCAGCTCCGGGCCGGGGGCTTTCTTT. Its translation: CASSSGPGAFF.

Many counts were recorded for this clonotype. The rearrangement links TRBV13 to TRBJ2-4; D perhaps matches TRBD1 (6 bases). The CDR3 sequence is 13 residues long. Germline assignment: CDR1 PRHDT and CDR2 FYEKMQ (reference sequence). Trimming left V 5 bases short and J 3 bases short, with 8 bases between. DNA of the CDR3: TGTGCCAGCAGCGGACAGTACAAAAACATTCAGTACTTC. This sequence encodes CASSGQYKNIQYF.

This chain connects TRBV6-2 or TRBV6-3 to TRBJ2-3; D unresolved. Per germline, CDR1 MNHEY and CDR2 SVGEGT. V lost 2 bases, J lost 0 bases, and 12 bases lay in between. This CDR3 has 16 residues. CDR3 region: CASSYPTLPSTDTQYF. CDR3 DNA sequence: TGTGCCAGCAGTTACCCGACCCTCCCTAGCACAGATACGCAGTATTTT.